These 18 T cell receptor beta chains share one sample of origin, sequenced in a study of cytomegalovirus exposure and HLA in healthy donors. Method: immunoSEQ multiplex PCR; TCRdb's copy keeps in-frame clones and lacks some. Altogether 260,000 or so clones are present, 90% being singletons, with the ten largest covering around 3.1%. Material: PBMCs. Receptor source: a woman aged 25-40 years in good health and CMV-seronegative.

V gene TRBV28 combines with J gene TRBJ2-3, with 8 nucleotides matching TRBD2. The CDR3 sequence is 14 residues long. Trimming at V came to 7 bases and at J to 7 bases, leaving 10 bases not matched to a gene. CDR1 is MDHEN and CDR2 is SYDVKM in the germline V gene. The CDR3 sequence: CASMGTSRLNTQYF. CDR3 coding DNA: TGTGCCAGCATGGGGACTAGTCGGTTGAATACGCAGTATTTT. Variable domain in full (rest from reference TRBV28 and TRBJ2-3): DVKVTQSSRYLVKRTGEKVFLECVQDMDHENMFWYRQDPGLGLRLIYFSYDVKMKEKGDIPEGYSVSREKKERFSLILESASTNQTSMYLCASMGTSRLNTQYFGPGTRLTVL.

V gene TRBV6-1 combines with J gene TRBJ1-1; D might be TRBD1 (5 bases). CDR1 and CDR2 (germline): MNHNS, SASEGT. Trimming stripped 2 bases from V and 11 bases from J, with 21 bases between. The CDR3 sequence is 15 residues long. DNA for the CDR3: TGTGCCAGCAGTGAAAATCAGGCAGGGTCTTTCACGGCTTTCTTT. It is translated as CASSENQAGSFTAFF.

The rearrangement uses TRBV15 and TRBJ1-5; 8 bases map to TRBD1. V shed 9 bases and J 3 bases; nucleotides not matched to a gene: 7. The CDR3 length is 14 residues. Germline loops: CDR1 LNHNV, CDR2 YYDKDF (reference sequence). CDR3 loop: CATQGARSNQPQHF. The CDR3 DNA is TGTGCCACGCAGGGGGCCCGTTCCAATCAGCCCCAGCATTTT.

The chain links TRBV19 to TRBJ2-7; 8 nucleotides agree with TRBD1. From germline, CDR1 is LNHDA and CDR2 SQIVND (reference sequence). Losses at the gene ends were 0 bases for V and 0 bases for J; bases not matched to a gene: 4. The CDR3 totals 16 residues. CDR3 DNA: TGTGCCAGTAGTATAGAAGGGACAGGAATCTCCTACGAGCAGTACTTC. Translating gives CASSIEGTGISYEQYF. The complete variable domain, with remaining parts taken from reference TRBV19 and TRBJ2-7, reads DGGITQSPKYLFRKEGQNVTLSCEQNLNHDAMYWYRQDPGQGLRLIYYSQIVNDFQKGDIAEGYSVSREKKESFPLTVTSAQKNPTAFYLCASSIEGTGISYEQYFGPGTRLTVT.

In this sample, this clone turned up once. The chain has TRBV10-3 and TRBJ2-5; no clear D. The V and J ends lost 2 bases and 4 bases respectively, with 8 bases between them. The V gene's germline CDR1 is ENHRY and CDR2 SYGVKD. The CDR3 extends over 13 amino acids. CDR3 sequence: CAISEHALETQYF. CDR3 coding DNA: TGTGCCATCAGTGAGCACGCTTTAGAGACCCAGTACTTC.

V usage is TRBV11-2 and J usage is TRBJ2-1; tentatively, D is TRBD1 or TRBD2 (6 bases each). Germline V gene lookup returns CDR1 SGHAT and CDR2 FQNNGV. Trimming shortened V by 1 base and J by 3 bases, and 13 bases separated the two germline ends. The CDR3 consists of 16 residues. CDR3 protein: CASSLGGLALYNEQFF. The CDR3 DNA reads as TGTGCCAGCAGCTTAGGGGGGCTAGCGCTCTACAATGAGCAGTTCTTC.

The V call is TRBV5-1, the J call TRBJ1-2; possibly TRBD1 for D (5 bases). Trimming stripped 3 bases from V and 6 bases from J, with 15 bases between. Germline V gene lookup returns CDR1 SGHRS and CDR2 YFSETQ. The CDR3 runs to 14 residues. The CDR3 sequence is CASSSNSGEDGYTF. CDR3 DNA sequence: TGCGCCAGCAGCTCGAACTCGGGGGAGGATGGCTACACCTTC.

The genes are TRBV5-1 and TRBJ2-1; 9 bases match TRBD2. Germline V gene sequence: CDR1 SGHRS, CDR2 YFSETQ. CDR3 length: 16 residues. Trimming at V came to 0 bases and at J to 4 bases, leaving 5 bases not matched to a gene. The DNA of the CDR3 is TGCGCCAGCAGCTTGGGGTCTAGCGGGGTGTACAATGAGCAGTTCTTC. Protein sequence: CASSLGSSGVYNEQFF.

The rearrangement joins TRBV27 to TRBJ2-1; D may be TRBD1 (6 bases). Germline V gives CDR1 MNHEY, CDR2 SMNVEV (reference sequence). V lost 5 bases, J lost 7 bases, and 21 bases lay in between. The CDR3 is 16 amino acids. CDR3 protein: CASSTPTGIRWNEQFF. Written as DNA, the CDR3 is TGTGCCAGCAGTACACCTACAGGGATACGATGGAATGAGCAGTTCTTC.

V usage is TRBV19 and J usage is TRBJ1-2, with 9 bases that match TRBD1. CDR3 size: 15 residues. With 5 bases clipped from V and 6 bases from J, the junction kept 10 bases outside the gene matches. Germline CDR1 LNHDA, CDR2 SQIVND (reference sequence). This CDR3 reads CASSVTGGAVNGYTF. CDR3 in DNA: TGTGCCAGTAGTGTCACAGGGGGCGCCGTAAATGGCTACACCTTC. Supplemented by reference TRBV19 and TRBJ1-2, the full variable domain reads DGGITQSPKYLFRKEGQNVTLSCEQNLNHDAMYWYRQDPGQGLRLIYYSQIVNDFQKGDIAEGYSVSREKKESFPLTVTSAQKNPTAFYLCASSVTGGAVNGYTFGSGTRLTVV.

The chain employs TRBV7-3 and TRBJ2-1; the D gene is possibly TRBD2 (6 bases). This CDR3 spans 15 amino acids. V dropped 7 bases and J dropped 2 bases, with 15 bases sitting between them. In germline, CDR1 is SGHTA, CDR2 FQGTGA. The CDR3 DNA is TGTGCCAGCAACAACCCCGGGACTGCCTACAATGAGCAGTTCTTC. It specifies CASNNPGTAYNEQFF.

CDR3 nucleotides: TGTGCCAGCAGCCCTTTGGGACTAGCGGGAGTCGATGAGCAGTTCTTC. Translation gives CASSPLGLAGVDEQFF. The chain links TRBV5-5 to TRBJ2-1, with TRBD2 identical over 14 bases. The CDR3 has 16 residues. V trimming: 4 bases; J trimming: 8 bases; junction bases outside the gene matches: 8. CDR1 SGHKS and CDR2 YYEKEE come from the germline V gene (reference sequence).

This clone was observed a few times. The CDR3 DNA sequence: TGTGCCAGCAGCCGGACTAGCGACACCGGGGAGCTGTTTTTT. As protein: CASSRTSDTGELFF. V and J are TRBV7-3 and TRBJ2-2; 9 nucleotides line up with TRBD2. V lost 5 bases and J lost 3; bases outside the gene matches: 1. CDR3 length: 14 residues. CDR1 and CDR2 (germline): SGHTA, FQGTGA.

The chain employs TRBV6-6 and TRBJ2-7; 9 nucleotides align to TRBD1. In germline, CDR1 is MNHNY, CDR2 SVGAGI (reference sequence). This CDR3 has 14 amino acids. V lost 6 bases, J lost 4 bases, and 7 bases stayed unmatched. Here the CDR3 reads CASRPGQGGYEQYF. The CDR3 DNA follows: TGTGCCAGCAGGCCGGGACAGGGAGGATACGAGCAGTACTTC.

The chain has TRBV27 and TRBJ2-5; a possible D gene is TRBD2 (6 bases). CDR1 is MNHEY and CDR2 is SMNVEV in the germline V gene (reference sequence). Trimming took 5 bases from V and 4 from J, leaving 14 bases between them. This CDR3 spans 14 amino acids. The DNA for the CDR3 is TGTGCCAGCAGTAGATACGGGGGAGCAGAGACCCAGTACTTC. The encoded protein is CASSRYGGAETQYF.

The rearrangement uses TRBV4-1 and TRBJ2-6, with D possibly being TRBD2 (5 bases). Trimming pared 0 bases from V and 1 base from J, leaving 10 bases between. CDR3 length equals 17 residues. The germline CDR1 and CDR2 sequences are MGHRA and YSYEKL. The CDR3 DNA reads as TGCGCCAGCAGCCAAGATCGGGGAACTTCTGGGGCCAACGTCCTGACTTTC. Its translation: CASSQDRGTSGANVLTF.

The rearrangement uses TRBV5-1 and TRBJ1-2; TRBD1 agrees at 9 bases. The V gene end was trimmed by 4 bases and the J gene end by 7 bases; junction bases not matched to a gene: 11. Germline CDR1 is SGHRS and CDR2 is YFSETQ. This CDR3 comprises 15 residues. The CDR3: CASSLGTGYRVGYTF. The CDR3 DNA reads TGCGCCAGCAGCCTCGGGACAGGGTATCGGGTTGGCTACACCTTC.

The sample holds a few counts of this clone. The chain is built from TRBV5-1 and TRBJ1-1; D gene uncertain. The V and J ends lost 4 bases and 1 base respectively, with 8 bases between them. From germline, CDR1 is SGHRS and CDR2 YFSETQ. The CDR3 has 13 residues. DNA of the CDR3: TGCGCCAGCAGCGCGGATAGGAACACTGAAGCTTTCTTT. Protein sequence: CASSADRNTEAFF.